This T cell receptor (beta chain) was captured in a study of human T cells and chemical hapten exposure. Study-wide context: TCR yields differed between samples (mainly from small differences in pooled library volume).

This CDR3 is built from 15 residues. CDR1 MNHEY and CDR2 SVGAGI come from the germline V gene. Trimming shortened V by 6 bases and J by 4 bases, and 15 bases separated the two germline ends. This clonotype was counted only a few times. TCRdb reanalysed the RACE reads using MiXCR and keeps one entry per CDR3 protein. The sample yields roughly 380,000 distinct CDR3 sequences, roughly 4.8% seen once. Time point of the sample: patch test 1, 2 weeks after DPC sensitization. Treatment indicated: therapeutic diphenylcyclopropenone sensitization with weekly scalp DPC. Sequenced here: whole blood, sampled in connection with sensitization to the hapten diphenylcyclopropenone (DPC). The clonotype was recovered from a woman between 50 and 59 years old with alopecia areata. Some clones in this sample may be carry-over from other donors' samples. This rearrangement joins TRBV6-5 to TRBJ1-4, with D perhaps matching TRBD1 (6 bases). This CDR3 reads CASRAWGAGNEKLFF. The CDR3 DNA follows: TGTGCCAGCAGGGCGTGGGGGGCGGGTAATGAAAAACTGTTTTTT.